The rows below give T cell receptor beta chains drawn from one sample of a study of graft-versus-host responses after intestinal transplantation. These receptors have no identified antigens. Produced via immunoSEQ multiplex PCR; TCRdb's table is partial and in-frame only. The table includes fewer than 150,000 clones, around 94% detected once. This specimen was unstimulated CD4+ T cells sorted from spleen or lymph node cells, taken before intestinal transplant. These receptors all come from a human donor who received an intestinal transplant. Both conserved end residues are part of each CDR3. The D gene is left open where the match is weak.

d_call v_call cdr3_aa
. TRBV4-1 CASSQDSPEETQYF
. TRBV6-5 CASSYEVARPLHF
. TRBV9 CASSQGNYGYTF
. TRBV25-1 CASSDESPEAFF
TRBD1 TRBV30 CAWTRDRRSDNYGYTF
TRBD2 TRBV4-2 CASSQVAGGQETQYF
TRBD2 TRBV5-1 CASSLATTSATGELFF
. TRBV11-2 CASSLGGYSNQPQHF
. TRBV19 CASSFDGPTYTEAFF
. TRBV2 CASSTTGGLNYGYTF
. TRBV28 CATIGTRTYEQYF
. TRBV6-1 CASSEDGGYGYTF
. TRBV11-2 CASSLDASNYEQYF
. TRBV7-9 CASSLRQSEAFF
. TRBV5-1 CASSPGTDLNTEAFF
. TRBV2 CASSEEETQYF
. TRBV6-5 CASSPFSGATDTQYF
. TRBV12-1 CASSDAGTSGGPESETQYF
. TRBV29-1 CSVSKGFNQPQHF
TRBD1 TRBV18 CASSPRDSLSEKLFF
. TRBV7-9 CASSSPGRNYEQYF
TRBD2 TRBV7-8 CASSFQRGAWEQYF
. TRBV7-9 CASSFQGTSQPQHF
. TRBV5-1 CASSFSLALQETQYF
. TRBV7-6 CASSLVGGRSTGELFF
TRBD1 TRBV7-2 CASSRQGARDSPLHF
. TRBV19 CASSTNAGTAYSYEQYF
. TRBV18 CASSPRAGRDTQYF
. TRBV7-9 CASSLLGVASTEAFF
. TRBV6-1 CASSVGQGLFYGYTF
. TRBV13 CASSLNQGFETQYF
TRBD1 TRBV5-4 CASSIQGATYGYTF
TRBD1 TRBV6-6 CASSSTGQGAYNEQFF
. TRBV5-1 CASSFSVRQLPPNTEAFF
. TRBV5-1 CASSFRGGGTEAFF
TRBD1 TRBV2 CASSTGTRGREQYF
TRBD1 TRBV10-3 CAISGQGAGSPLHF
. TRBV28 CASSRASTDTQYF
. TRBV9 CASSVVVSDTQYF
. TRBV6-5 CASSQISGSPLHF
. TRBV19 CASAWYRGPDTGELFF